This TCR beta chain was sequenced in a study of cytomegalovirus exposure and HLA in healthy donors. Study-level points and caveats: It emerged from a later analysis that several of the most significant clusters appeared to be linked to common viral pathogens. The study listed approximately 160 cytomegalovirus-associated TCR beta chains. Further analysis, carried out later, found HLA-associated TCR beta chains more clonally expanded than equally common other chains. Confirmation was obtained in vitro that three CMV-associated chains are specific for CMV antigens.

The germline V gene encodes CDR1 SEHNR and CDR2 FQNEAQ (reference sequence). This CDR3 is 11 amino acids long. V lost 7 bases to trimming and J lost 5 bases, with 7 bases between them. This PCR relied on a set of 60 Vbeta primers and 13 Jbeta primers. Only in-frame clones appear in the TCRdb table, and some are missing; sequencing was by immunoSEQ multiplex PCR. The sample gives 140,000 to 150,000 clones, around 80% of which show up once; around a tenth is in the top ten. Points on this clone: Its cognate antigen is unknown.

Sequenced sample: PBMCs. The rearrangement uses TRBV7-9 and TRBJ2-3, with D hard to call. The sequence derives from a woman in her fifties or sixties in good health and CMV-seropositive. Here the CDR3 reads CASTEIDTQYF. CDR3 nucleotide sequence: TGTGCCAGCACCGAGATAGATACGCAGTATTTT.